One and the same sample provided the 2 T cell receptor beta chains below, sequenced in a study of blood T cell repertoires in COVID-19. Measured with immunoSEQ multiplex PCR; TCRdb has only the in-frame clones, and not every one. The sample contains 150,000 or so clones, more than 85% of which appear only once. The source material was peripheral blood. Receptors originate from a man aged 55-75 years with COVID-19, enrolled during active disease.

The J gene is TRBJ1-1, the V gene TRBV16, with TRBD1 matching over 8 bases. The ends lost 4 bases at V and 4 bases at J; junction bases unmatched: 8. CDR1 and CDR2 from the germline V gene are KGHSY and FQNENV. The CDR3 is 15 amino acids. The CDR3 bases are TGTGCCAGCAGCCGTACGACAGGGGTGGGCACTGAAGCTTTCTTT. As protein: CASSRTTGVGTEAFF.

The chain recombines TRBV7-2 with TRBJ2-1; 10 nucleotides align to TRBD2. The germline V gene encodes CDR1 SGHTA and CDR2 FQGNSA. The V segment lost 5 bases and the J segment 3 bases; nucleotides outside the gene matches: 4. This CDR3 comprises 15 residues. CDR3 DNA: TGTGCCAGCAGCCCGACTAGCGGGCTCTACAATGAGCAGTTCTTC. The encoded protein is CASSPTSGLYNEQFF.